These T cell receptor beta chains were read from a single sample in a study of blood T cell repertoires in COVID-19. Method: immunoSEQ multiplex PCR; TCRdb's copy keeps in-frame clones and lacks some. Here the sample spans tens of thousands of clones, approximately 84% being singletons. Source material: peripheral blood. Source of these receptors: a man between 35 and 55 years old with acute or convalescent COVID-19. CDR3s include the opening cysteine and the closing phenylalanine or tryptophan. D genes are given only for firm matches. Not all rows give a size; the values are once, few, many and, for expanded clones, a class.

CDR3 protein	CDR3 DNA	clone size	D gene	V gene	J gene
CASSGAGLNTGELFF	TGTGCCAGCAGCGGGGCAGGGTTGAACACCGGGGAGCTGTTTTTT	once	NA	TRBV9	TRBJ2-2
CASSRLGAGNTIYF	TGTGCCAGCAGTCGTCTCGGGGCTGGAAACACCATATATTTT	NA	NA	TRBV27	TRBJ1-3
CASSYLSSGRNNEQFF	TGTGCCAGCAGTTACCTTTCGAGCGGGAGAAACAATGAGCAGTTCTTC	NA	TRBD2	TRBV6-5	TRBJ2-1
CASSGDTGELFF	TGTGCCAGCAGCGGGGACACCGGGGAGCTGTTTTTT	NA	NA	TRBV12-3/TRBV12-4	TRBJ2-2
CASSLAVLGTSSYEQYF	TGTGCCAGCAGCTTGGCGGTTTTGGGGACTAGCTCATACGAGCAGTACTTC	few	TRBD2	TRBV5-4	TRBJ2-7
CASTRQATNEKLFF	TGTGCCAGCACCCGACAGGCAACTAATGAAAAACTGTTTTTT	once	NA	TRBV11-2	TRBJ1-4
CASSHTQPQHF	TGTGCCAGCAGTCACACCCAGCCCCAGCATTTT	few	NA	TRBV6-5	TRBJ1-5
CASSGQGLQETQYF	TGTGCCAGCAGTGGACAGGGTCTCCAAGAGACCCAGTACTTC	NA	TRBD1	TRBV2	TRBJ2-5
CASSWDRAYGYTF	TGTGCCAGCAGTTGGGACAGGGCCTATGGCTACACCTTC	NA	TRBD1	TRBV12-3/TRBV12-4	TRBJ1-2
CASSVTSGRSYEQYF	TGTGCCAGCAGCGTAACTAGCGGGAGGTCCTACGAGCAGTACTTC	NA	TRBD2	TRBV2	TRBJ2-7
CASSLRLAGGWYNEQFF	TGTGCCAGCAGCTTACGACTAGCGGGAGGTTGGTACAATGAGCAGTTCTTC	few	TRBD2	TRBV11-2	TRBJ2-1
CASSPGQGRYGTNEKLFF	TGTGCCAGCAGTCCGGGACAGGGACGATATGGGACTAATGAAAAACTGTTTTTT	NA	TRBD1	TRBV27	TRBJ1-4
CATSRGQAGRDTEAFF	TGTGCCACCAGCAGAGGACAGGCAGGACGGGACACTGAAGCTTTCTTT	NA	NA	TRBV15	TRBJ1-1
CASSRPDRFPYEQYF	TGTGCCAGTAGTCGTCCGGACAGGTTCCCCTACGAGCAGTACTTC	few	TRBD1	TRBV19	TRBJ2-7
CASSLDSGGIYEQYF	TGCGCCAGCAGCTTGGATAGCGGGGGGATTTACGAGCAGTACTTC	few	TRBD2	TRBV5-1	TRBJ2-7
CASSLAGGNSPLHF	TGTGCCAGCAGCTTAGCCGGGGGTAATTCACCCCTCCACTTT	NA	NA	TRBV11-2	TRBJ1-6
CASSFARRAETQYF	TGTGCCAGCAGTTTTGCGCGCAGGGCTGAGACCCAGTACTTC	NA	NA	TRBV27	TRBJ2-5
CASSPPSQGGYGYTF	TGTGCCAGCTCACCACCTTCACAGGGGGGCTATGGCTACACCTTC	NA	TRBD1	TRBV18	TRBJ1-2
CASSAGLDYGYTF	TGTGCCAGCAGCGCAGGTCTCGACTATGGCTACACCTTC	NA	NA	TRBV7-2	TRBJ1-2
CASSGTSSAKNIQYF	TGCGCCAGCAGCGGGACTAGCTCGGCCAAAAACATTCAGTACTTC	NA	TRBD2	TRBV5-1	TRBJ2-4
CASSSTGATYGYTF	TGTGCCAGCAGTTCTACAGGGGCGACGTATGGCTACACCTTC	NA	TRBD1	TRBV6-5	TRBJ1-2
CASSLEGAPSYEQYF	TGTGCCAGCAGCTTGGAGGGGGCCCCCTCCTACGAGCAGTACTTC	NA	TRBD1	TRBV5-4	TRBJ2-7
CATSDPVSGRFTGELFF	TGTGCCACCAGTGACCCCGTGAGCGGGAGGTTTACCGGGGAGCTGTTTTTT	NA	TRBD2	TRBV24-1	TRBJ2-2
CASSQLAGQDNEQFF	TGTGCCAGCAGCCAACTAGCGGGACAGGACAATGAGCAGTTCTTC	NA	NA	TRBV4-2	TRBJ2-1
CASSLVGNPGTSSYEQYF	TGCGCCAGCAGCTTGGTGGGGAACCCCGGGACTAGCAGCTACGAGCAGTACTTC	NA	TRBD2	TRBV5-1	TRBJ2-7
CSVAQTPGTEAFF	TGCAGCGTTGCCCAAACCCCGGGGACTGAAGCTTTCTTT	NA	NA	TRBV29-1	TRBJ1-1
CASSPEAGVPQPQHF	TGTGCCAGCTCACCAGAGGCAGGGGTACCTCAGCCCCAGCATTTT	NA	NA	TRBV18	TRBJ1-5
CSVGQGGEKLFF	TGCAGCGTTGGACAGGGGGGCGAAAAACTGTTTTTT	NA	TRBD1	TRBV29-1	TRBJ1-4
CASSMLGTGNQPQHF	TGTGCCAGCAGTATGCTTGGGACAGGGAATCAGCCCCAGCATTTT	NA	TRBD1	TRBV27	TRBJ1-5
CASRLTGTETQYF	TGCGCCAGCAGACTTACAGGGACAGAGACCCAGTACTTC	NA	NA	TRBV5-1	TRBJ2-5
CSVVPGSGEQFF	TGCAGCGTTGTACCGGGATCGGGCGAGCAGTTCTTC	NA	NA	TRBV29-1	TRBJ2-1
CASSPPGTVLYGYTF	TGTGCCAGCAGTCCACCAGGGACAGTCTTATATGGCTACACCTTC	NA	TRBD1	TRBV28	TRBJ1-2
CAWAQTSVGHEQFF	TGTGCCTGGGCCCAGACTAGTGTCGGGCATGAGCAGTTCTTC	once	NA	TRBV30	TRBJ2-1
CASRPGQGAPTEAFF	TGCGCCAGCAGACCGGGACAGGGGGCGCCGACTGAAGCTTTCTTT	NA	TRBD1	TRBV10-2	TRBJ1-1
CASSPDSYAYEQYF	TGTGCCAGCAGTCCGGACAGCTACGCTTACGAGCAGTACTTC	NA	NA	TRBV7-9	TRBJ2-7
CASSTRRKPTDTQYF	TGTGCCAGCAGCACCCGGAGGAAGCCGACAGATACGCAGTATTTT	NA	NA	TRBV7-2	TRBJ2-3
CASSLSGTSGRARAGELFF	TGTGCCAGCAGCTTGTCCGGGACTAGCGGGAGGGCAAGGGCCGGGGAGCTGTTTTTT	NA	TRBD2	TRBV4-2	TRBJ2-2
CASRGQGGNQPQHF	TGTGCCAGCAGAGGACAGGGAGGCAATCAGCCCCAGCATTTT	once	TRBD1	TRBV27	TRBJ1-5
CASSLGLGDEQFF	TGTGCCAGCAGCTTAGGACTTGGCGATGAGCAGTTCTTC	NA	NA	TRBV7-2	TRBJ2-1
CATSATGDTYEQYF	TGTGCCACCAGCGCAACAGGGGATACCTACGAGCAGTACTTC	NA	TRBD1	TRBV15	TRBJ2-7
CASSLGAGTDTQYF	TGTGCCAGCAGCTTAGGGGCCGGCACAGATACGCAGTATTTT	NA	NA	TRBV11-2	TRBJ2-3
CASKLRGPLHF	TGTGCCAGCAAACTTCGGGGACCCCTCCACTTT	NA	NA	TRBV12-3/TRBV12-4	TRBJ1-6
CATSRDLQGRSPLHF	TGTGCCACCAGCAGAGATCTACAGGGGAGGTCACCCCTCCACTTT	NA	TRBD1	TRBV15	TRBJ1-6
CASSVTRGSLSTGELFF	TGTGCCAGCAGCGTCACCCGAGGGAGCCTTAGCACCGGGGAGCTGTTTTTT	NA	NA	TRBV9	TRBJ2-2
CASSSPGVTAQYF	TGTGCCAGCAGTTCCCCGGGGGTTACGGCCCAGTACTTC	once	NA	TRBV12-3/TRBV12-4	TRBJ2-5
CASRANGQGANTGELFF	TGTGCCAGCCGAGCAAATGGACAGGGCGCGAACACCGGGGAGCTGTTTTTT	NA	TRBD1	TRBV19	TRBJ2-2
CATSRDMGADRGSDTQYF	TGTGCCACCAGCAGAGATATGGGGGCGGACAGGGGATCAGATACGCAGTATTTT	NA	TRBD1	TRBV15	TRBJ2-3
CSASRGGGYTF	TGCAGCGCCTCCAGGGGTGGTGGCTACACCTTC	NA	NA	TRBV29-1	TRBJ1-2
CASSPTSGRAYNEQFF	TGTGCCAGCAGCCCAACTAGCGGGAGGGCCTACAATGAGCAGTTCTTC	NA	TRBD2	TRBV7-9	TRBJ2-1
CASSLGGQHSGNTIYF	TGTGCCAGCAGCTTAGGAGGACAGCACTCTGGAAACACCATATATTTT	NA	NA	TRBV7-9	TRBJ1-3